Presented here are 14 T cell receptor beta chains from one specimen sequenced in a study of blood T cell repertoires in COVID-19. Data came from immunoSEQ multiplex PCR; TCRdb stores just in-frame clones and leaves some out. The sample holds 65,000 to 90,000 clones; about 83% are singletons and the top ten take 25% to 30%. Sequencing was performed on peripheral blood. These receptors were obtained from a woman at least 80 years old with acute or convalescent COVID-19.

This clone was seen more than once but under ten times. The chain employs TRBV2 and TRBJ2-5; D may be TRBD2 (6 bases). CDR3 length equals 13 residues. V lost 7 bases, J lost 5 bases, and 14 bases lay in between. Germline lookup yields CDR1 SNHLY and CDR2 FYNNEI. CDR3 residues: CASNRVGRETQYF. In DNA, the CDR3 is TGTGCCAGCAATCGAGTGGGGAGGGAGACCCAGTACTTC.

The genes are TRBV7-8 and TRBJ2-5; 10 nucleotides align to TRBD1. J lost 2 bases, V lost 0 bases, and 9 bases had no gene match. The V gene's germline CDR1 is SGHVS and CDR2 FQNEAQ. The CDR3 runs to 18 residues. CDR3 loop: CASSLAPIGTGEQETQYF. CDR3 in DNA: TGTGCCAGCAGCTTAGCGCCCATAGGGACAGGGGAACAAGAGACCCAGTACTTC.

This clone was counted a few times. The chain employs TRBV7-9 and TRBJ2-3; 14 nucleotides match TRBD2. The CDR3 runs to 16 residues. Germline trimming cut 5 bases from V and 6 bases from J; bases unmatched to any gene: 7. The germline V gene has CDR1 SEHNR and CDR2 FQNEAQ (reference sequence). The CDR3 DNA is TGTGCCAGCAGCCCTTGGACTAGCGGGAGGAGCGATACGCAGTATTTT. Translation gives CASSPWTSGRSDTQYF.

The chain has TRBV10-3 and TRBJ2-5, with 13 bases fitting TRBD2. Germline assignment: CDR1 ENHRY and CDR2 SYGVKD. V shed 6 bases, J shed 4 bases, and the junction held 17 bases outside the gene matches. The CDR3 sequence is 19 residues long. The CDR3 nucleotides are TGTGCCATCAGCCAAAACCCGGGACTAGCGGGGCTAGGGGGAGAGACCCAGTACTTC. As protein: CAISQNPGLAGLGGETQYF.

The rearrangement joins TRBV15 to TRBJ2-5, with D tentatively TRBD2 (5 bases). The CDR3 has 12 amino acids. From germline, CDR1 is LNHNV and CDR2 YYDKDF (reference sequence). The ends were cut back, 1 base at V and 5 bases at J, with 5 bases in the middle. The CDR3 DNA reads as TGTGCCACCAGCAGAGGAGGGGAGACCCAGTACTTC. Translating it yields CATSRGGETQYF.

In DNA, the CDR3 is TGTGCCAGCAGCGCTCTGGGGCAACCTAATGAAAAACTGTTTTTT. Amino acids: CASSALGQPNEKLFF. The chain combines TRBV9 with TRBJ1-4; tentative D call: TRBD1 (5 bases). With 3 bases removed from V and 3 bases from J, the gap between germline ends came to 12 bases. CDR3 length: 15 residues. Per the germline V gene, CDR1 is SGDLS and CDR2 is YYNGEE.

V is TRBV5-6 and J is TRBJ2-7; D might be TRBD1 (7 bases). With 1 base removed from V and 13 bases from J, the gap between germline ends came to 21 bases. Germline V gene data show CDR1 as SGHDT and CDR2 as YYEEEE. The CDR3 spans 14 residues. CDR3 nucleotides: TGTGCCAGCAGCTTGAGGACAGGCGTGGGGGGCGGCTACTTC. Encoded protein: CASSLRTGVGGGYF.

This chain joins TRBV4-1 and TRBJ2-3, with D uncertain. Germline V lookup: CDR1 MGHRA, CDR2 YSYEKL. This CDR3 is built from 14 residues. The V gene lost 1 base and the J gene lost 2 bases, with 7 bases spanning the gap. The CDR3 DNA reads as TGCGCCAGCAGCCAAGTGCCTATCACAGATACGCAGTATTTT. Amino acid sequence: CASSQVPITDTQYF.

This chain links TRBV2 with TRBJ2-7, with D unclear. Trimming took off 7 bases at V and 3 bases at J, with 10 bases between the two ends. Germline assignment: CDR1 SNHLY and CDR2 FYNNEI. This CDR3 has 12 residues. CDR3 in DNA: TGTGCCAGCAACCGGGTTGGCTACGAGCAGTACTTC. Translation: CASNRVGYEQYF.

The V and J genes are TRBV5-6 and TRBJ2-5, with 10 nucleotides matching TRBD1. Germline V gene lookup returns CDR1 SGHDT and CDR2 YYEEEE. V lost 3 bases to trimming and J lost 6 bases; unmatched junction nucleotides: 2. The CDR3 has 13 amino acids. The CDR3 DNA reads TGTGCCAGCAGCTGGGGACAGGGGCAGACCCAGTACTTC. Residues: CASSWGQGQTQYF.

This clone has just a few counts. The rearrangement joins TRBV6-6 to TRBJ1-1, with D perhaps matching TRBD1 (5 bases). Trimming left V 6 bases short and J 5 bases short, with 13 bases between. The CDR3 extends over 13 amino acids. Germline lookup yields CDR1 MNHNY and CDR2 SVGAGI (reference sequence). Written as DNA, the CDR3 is TGTGCCAGCAGCGAGGCCGCAGGGACTGAAGCTTTCTTT. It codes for CASSEAAGTEAFF.

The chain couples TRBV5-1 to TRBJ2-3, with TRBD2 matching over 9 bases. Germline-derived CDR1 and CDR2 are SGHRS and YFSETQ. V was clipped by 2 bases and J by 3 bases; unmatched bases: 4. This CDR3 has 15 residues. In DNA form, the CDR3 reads TGCGCCAGCAGCTTCCTAGCGGGAAATACAGATACGCAGTATTTT. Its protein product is CASSFLAGNTDTQYF.

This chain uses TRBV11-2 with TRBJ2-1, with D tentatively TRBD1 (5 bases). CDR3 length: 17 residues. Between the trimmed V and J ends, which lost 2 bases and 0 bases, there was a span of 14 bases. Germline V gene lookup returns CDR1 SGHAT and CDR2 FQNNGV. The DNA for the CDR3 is TGTGCCAGCAGCTTACCCATAGGGGCGAACTCCTACAATGAGCAGTTCTTC. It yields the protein CASSLPIGANSYNEQFF. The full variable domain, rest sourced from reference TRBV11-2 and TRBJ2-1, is EAGVAQSPRYKIIEKRQSVAFWCNPISGHATLYWYQQILGQGPKLLIQFQNNGVVDDSQLPKDRFSAERLKGVDSTLKIQPAKLEDSAVYLCASSLPIGANSYNEQFFGPGTRLTVL.

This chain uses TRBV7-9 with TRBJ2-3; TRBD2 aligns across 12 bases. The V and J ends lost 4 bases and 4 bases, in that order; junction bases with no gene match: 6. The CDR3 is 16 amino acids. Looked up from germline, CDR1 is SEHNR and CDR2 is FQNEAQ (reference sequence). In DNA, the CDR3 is TGTGCCAGCAGCTCGACCGGACTAGCGGGATCAGATACGCAGTATTTT. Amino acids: CASSSTGLAGSDTQYF.